This T cell receptor beta chain was identified in a study of radiation and T cells in renal cell carcinoma. Sample time point: baseline pretreatment blood. Treatment here: 15 Gy SBRT to primary tumor, nephrectomy 4 weeks later. CDR3 length: 16 amino acids. V was trimmed by 5 bases and J by 7 bases, leaving 23 bases between them. CDR1 is LNHDA, CDR2 SQIVND, per germline (reference sequence). Study-wide points: In blood, top tumor clones expanded by 2 weeks, shrinking by 4. Baseline intratumoral clonotype presence is unknown without pretreatment biopsies.

As regards this clone: The antigen is unknown.

Only in-frame clones appear in the TCRdb table, and some are missing; sequencing was by immunoSEQ multiplex PCR. The data hold approximately 45,000 clones, with 65% to 90% observed a single time. The TCR sequence derives from a woman in her 70s with renal cell carcinoma. The sample here was blood, taken from a patient whose treatment included radiotherapy and nephrectomy. The chain combines TRBV19 with TRBJ1-2; tentatively, D is TRBD1 (6 bases). CDR3 bases: TGTGCCAGTAGTCCATCTTGGAGGGGGGACGTTTTTGGCTACACCTTC. It is translated as CASSPSWRGDVFGYTF.